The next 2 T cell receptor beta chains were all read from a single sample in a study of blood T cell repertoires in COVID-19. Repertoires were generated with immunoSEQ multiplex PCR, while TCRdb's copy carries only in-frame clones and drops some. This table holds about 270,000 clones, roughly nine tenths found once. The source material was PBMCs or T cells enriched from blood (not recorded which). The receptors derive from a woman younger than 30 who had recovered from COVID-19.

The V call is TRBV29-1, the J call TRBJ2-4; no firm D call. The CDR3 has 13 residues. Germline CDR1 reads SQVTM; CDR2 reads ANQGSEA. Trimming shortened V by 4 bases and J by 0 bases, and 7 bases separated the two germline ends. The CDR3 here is CSVAVLAKNIQYF. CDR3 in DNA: TGCAGCGTTGCGGTCCTAGCCAAAAACATTCAGTACTTC.

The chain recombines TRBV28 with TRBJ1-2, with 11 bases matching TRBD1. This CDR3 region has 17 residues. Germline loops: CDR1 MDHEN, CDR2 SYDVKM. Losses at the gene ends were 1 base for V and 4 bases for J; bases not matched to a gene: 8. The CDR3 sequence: CASSLFDPGQGAYGYTF. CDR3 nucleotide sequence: TGTGCCAGCAGTTTATTCGACCCCGGACAGGGGGCCTATGGCTACACCTTC.